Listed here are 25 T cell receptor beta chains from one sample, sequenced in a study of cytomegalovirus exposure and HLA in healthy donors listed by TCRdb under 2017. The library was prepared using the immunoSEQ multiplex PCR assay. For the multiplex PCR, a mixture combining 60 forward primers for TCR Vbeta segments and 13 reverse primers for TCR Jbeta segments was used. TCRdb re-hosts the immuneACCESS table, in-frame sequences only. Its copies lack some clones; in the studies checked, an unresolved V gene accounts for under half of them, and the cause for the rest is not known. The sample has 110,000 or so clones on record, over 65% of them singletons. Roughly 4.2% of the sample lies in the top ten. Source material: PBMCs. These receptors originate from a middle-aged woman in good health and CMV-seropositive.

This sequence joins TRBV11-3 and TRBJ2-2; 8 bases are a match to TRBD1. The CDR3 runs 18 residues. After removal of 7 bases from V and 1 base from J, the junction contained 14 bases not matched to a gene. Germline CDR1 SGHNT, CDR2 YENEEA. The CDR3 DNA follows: TGTGCCAGCACCCCCTGGTTGCGGACAGGGTTGAACACCGGGGAGCTGTTTTTT. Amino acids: CASTPWLRTGLNTGELFF.

The DNA for the CDR3 is TGTGCCAGCAGTCCCGGGACAGGGGCCTACGAGCAGTACTTC. This sequence encodes CASSPGTGAYEQYF. This chain connects TRBV25-1 to TRBJ2-7, with 10 bases matching TRBD1. Per germline, CDR1 MGHDK and CDR2 SYGVNS. The CDR3 has 14 residues. J was trimmed by 2 bases and V by 5 bases; bases with no gene match: 3.

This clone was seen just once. CDR3 loop: CASSGPSNEKLFF. The CDR3 nucleotides are TGTGCCAGCAGTGGGCCATCGAATGAAAAACTGTTTTTT. The chain carries TRBV6-1 and TRBJ1-4, with unresolved D. This CDR3 contains 13 residues. Germline V gene sequence: CDR1 MNHNS, CDR2 SASEGT. V lost 4 bases and J lost 5, with 8 bases in between.

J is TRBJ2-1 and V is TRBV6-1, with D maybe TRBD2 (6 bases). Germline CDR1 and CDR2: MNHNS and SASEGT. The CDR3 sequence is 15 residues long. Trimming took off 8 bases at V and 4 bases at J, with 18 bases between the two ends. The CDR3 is CASGWGEEGYNEQFF. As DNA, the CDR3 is TGTGCCAGCGGGTGGGGGGAGGAGGGATACAATGAGCAGTTCTTC.

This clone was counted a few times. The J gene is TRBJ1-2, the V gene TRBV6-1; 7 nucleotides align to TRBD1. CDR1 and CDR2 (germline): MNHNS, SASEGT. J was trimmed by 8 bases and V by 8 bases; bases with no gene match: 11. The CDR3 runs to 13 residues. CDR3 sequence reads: CASRSDRARGYTF. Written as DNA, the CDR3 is TGTGCCAGCCGTTCCGACAGGGCCAGGGGCTACACCTTC.

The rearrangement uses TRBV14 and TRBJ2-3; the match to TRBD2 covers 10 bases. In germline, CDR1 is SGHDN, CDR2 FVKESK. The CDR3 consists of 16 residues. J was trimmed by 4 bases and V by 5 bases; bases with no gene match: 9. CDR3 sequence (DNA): TGTGCCAGCAGCAAGTCTTTAGCGGGAGGCTCAGATACGCAGTATTTT. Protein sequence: CASSKSLAGGSDTQYF.

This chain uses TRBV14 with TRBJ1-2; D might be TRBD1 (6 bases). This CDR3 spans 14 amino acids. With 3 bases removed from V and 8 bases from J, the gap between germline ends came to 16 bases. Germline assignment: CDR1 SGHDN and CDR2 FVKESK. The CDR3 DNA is TGTGCCAGCAGCCAGACCAGGGGAGCGTCAGGCTACACCTTC. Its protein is CASSQTRGASGYTF.

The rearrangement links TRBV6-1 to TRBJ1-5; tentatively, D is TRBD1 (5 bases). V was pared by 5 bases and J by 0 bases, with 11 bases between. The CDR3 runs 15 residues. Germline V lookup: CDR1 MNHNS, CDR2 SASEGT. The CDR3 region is CASSPRENSNQPQHF. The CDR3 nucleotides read TGTGCCAGCAGTCCCAGGGAAAATAGCAATCAGCCCCAGCATTTT.

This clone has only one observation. The CDR3 coding sequence is TGTGCCACCGACAGAGTCTATGGCTACACCTTC. This sequence encodes CATDRVYGYTF. The rearrangement uses TRBV30 and TRBJ1-2; tentatively, D is TRBD1 (5 bases). Per germline, CDR1 GTSNPN and CDR2 SVGIG (reference sequence). With 8 bases removed from V and 4 bases from J, the gap between germline ends came to 11 bases. The CDR3 runs to 11 residues.

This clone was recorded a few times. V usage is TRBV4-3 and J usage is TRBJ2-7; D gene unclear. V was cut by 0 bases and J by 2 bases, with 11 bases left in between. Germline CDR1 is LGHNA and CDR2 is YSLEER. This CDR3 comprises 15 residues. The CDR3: CASSQDWSGPYEQYF. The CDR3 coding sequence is TGCGCCAGCAGCCAAGATTGGTCGGGTCCCTACGAGCAGTACTTC.

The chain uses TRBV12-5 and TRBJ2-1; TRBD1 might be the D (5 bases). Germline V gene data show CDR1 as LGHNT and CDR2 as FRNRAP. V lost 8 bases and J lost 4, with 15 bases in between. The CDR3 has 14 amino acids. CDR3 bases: TGTGCTAGTAGCCCCCAGGGTAGGTACAATGAGCAGTTCTTC. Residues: CASSPQGRYNEQFF.

The CDR3 DNA reads as TGTGCCAGCGTGGGGGGGAGTAACTATGGCTACACCTTC. Amino acid sequence: CASVGGSNYGYTF. The chain is built from TRBV9 and TRBJ1-2; the D gene is possibly TRBD1 (5 bases). Trimming shortened V by 7 bases and J by 1 base, and 11 bases separated the two germline ends. The CDR3 length is 13 residues. The germline V gene encodes CDR1 SGDLS and CDR2 YYNGEE. Full variable domain (rest looked up from reference TRBV9 and TRBJ1-2): DSGVTQTPKHLITATGQRVTLRCSPRSGDLSVYWYQQSLDQGLQFLIQYYNGEERAKGNILERFSAQQFPDLHSELNLSSLELGDSALYFCASVGGSNYGYTFGSGTRLTVV.

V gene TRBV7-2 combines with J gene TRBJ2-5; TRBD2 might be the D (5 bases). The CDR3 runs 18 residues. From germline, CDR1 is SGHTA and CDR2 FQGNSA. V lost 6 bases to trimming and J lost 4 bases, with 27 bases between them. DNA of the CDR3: TGTGCCAGCAGGCTGCAAATCCGAGGGTACGGCGGTTTAGAGACCCAGTACTTC. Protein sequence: CASRLQIRGYGGLETQYF.

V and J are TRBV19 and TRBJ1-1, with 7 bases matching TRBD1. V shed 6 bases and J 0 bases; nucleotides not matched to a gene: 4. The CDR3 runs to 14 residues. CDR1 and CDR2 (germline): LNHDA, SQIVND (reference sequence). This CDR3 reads CASSPGQLNTEAFF. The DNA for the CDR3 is TGTGCCAGTAGCCCGGGACAGTTGAACACTGAAGCTTTCTTT.

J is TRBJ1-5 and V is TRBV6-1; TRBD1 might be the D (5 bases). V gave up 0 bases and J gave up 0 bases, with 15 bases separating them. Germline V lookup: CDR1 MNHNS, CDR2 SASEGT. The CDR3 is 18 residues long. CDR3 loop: CASSEARTDTYSNQPQHF. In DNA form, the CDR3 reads TGTGCCAGCAGTGAAGCACGGACGGACACCTATAGCAATCAGCCCCAGCATTTT.

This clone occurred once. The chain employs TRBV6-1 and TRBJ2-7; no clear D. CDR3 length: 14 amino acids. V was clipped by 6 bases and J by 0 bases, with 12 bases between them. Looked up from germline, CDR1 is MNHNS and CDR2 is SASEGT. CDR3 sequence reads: CASRARLSSYEQYF. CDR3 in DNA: TGTGCCAGCAGGGCTCGACTCAGCTCCTACGAGCAGTACTTC.

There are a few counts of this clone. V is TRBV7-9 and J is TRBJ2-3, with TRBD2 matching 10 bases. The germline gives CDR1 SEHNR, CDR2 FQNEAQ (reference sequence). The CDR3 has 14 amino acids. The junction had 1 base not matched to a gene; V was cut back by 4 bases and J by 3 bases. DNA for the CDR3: TGTGCCAGCAGCTATAGCGGGGGGACAGATACGCAGTATTTT. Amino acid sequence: CASSYSGGTDTQYF. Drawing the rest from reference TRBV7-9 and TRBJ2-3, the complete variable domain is DTGVSQNPRHKITKRGQNVTFRCDPISEHNRLYWYRQTLGQGPEFLTYFQNEAQLEKSRLLSDRFSAERPKGSFSTLEIQRTEQGDSAMYLCASSYSGGTDTQYFGPGTRLTVL.

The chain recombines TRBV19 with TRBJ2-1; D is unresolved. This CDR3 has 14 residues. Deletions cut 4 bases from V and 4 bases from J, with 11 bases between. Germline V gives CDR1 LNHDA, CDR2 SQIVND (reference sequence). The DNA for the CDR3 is TGTGCCAGTAGTACAGTCGCGGATTACAATGAGCAGTTCTTC. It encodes CASSTVADYNEQFF. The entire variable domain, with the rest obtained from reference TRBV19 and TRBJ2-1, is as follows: DGGITQSPKYLFRKEGQNVTLSCEQNLNHDAMYWYRQDPGQGLRLIYYSQIVNDFQKGDIAEGYSVSREKKESFPLTVTSAQKNPTAFYLCASSTVADYNEQFFGPGTRLTVL.

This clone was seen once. CDR3 nucleotide sequence: TGTGCCAGCAGCACCGGACAGGGCTATGGCTACACCTTC. Encoded protein: CASSTGQGYGYTF. The genes are TRBV11-3 and TRBJ1-2; 8 positions match TRBD1. CDR3 length equals 13 residues. The germline V gene encodes CDR1 SGHNT and CDR2 YENEEA. Germline trimming cut 5 bases from V and 4 bases from J; bases unmatched to any gene: 3.

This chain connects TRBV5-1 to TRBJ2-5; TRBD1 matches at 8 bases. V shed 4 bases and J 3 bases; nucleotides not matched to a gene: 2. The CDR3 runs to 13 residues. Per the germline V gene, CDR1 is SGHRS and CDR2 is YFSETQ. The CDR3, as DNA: TGCGCCAGCAGCCCGACAGGGGAAGAGACCCAGTACTTC. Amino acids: CASSPTGEETQYF.

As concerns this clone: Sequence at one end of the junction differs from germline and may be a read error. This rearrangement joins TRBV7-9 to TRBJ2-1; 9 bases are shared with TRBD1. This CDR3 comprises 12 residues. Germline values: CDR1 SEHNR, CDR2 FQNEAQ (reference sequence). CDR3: CASSATGTGFLF. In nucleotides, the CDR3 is TGTGCCAGCAGCGCAACCGGGACAGGGTTCCTCTTC.

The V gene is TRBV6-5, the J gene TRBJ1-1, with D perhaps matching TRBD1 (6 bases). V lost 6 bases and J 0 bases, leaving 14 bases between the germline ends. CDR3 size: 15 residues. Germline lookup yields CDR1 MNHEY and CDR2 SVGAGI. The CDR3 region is CASREGGSLNTEAFF. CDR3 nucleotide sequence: TGTGCCAGCAGGGAGGGGGGGAGTCTGAACACTGAAGCTTTCTTT.

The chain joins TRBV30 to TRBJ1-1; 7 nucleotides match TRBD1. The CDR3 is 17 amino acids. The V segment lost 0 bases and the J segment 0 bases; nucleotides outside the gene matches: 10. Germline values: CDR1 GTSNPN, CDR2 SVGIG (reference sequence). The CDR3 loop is CAWSVLGRGTLNTEAFF. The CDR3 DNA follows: TGTGCCTGGAGTGTACTCGGCAGGGGGACCTTGAACACTGAAGCTTTCTTT.

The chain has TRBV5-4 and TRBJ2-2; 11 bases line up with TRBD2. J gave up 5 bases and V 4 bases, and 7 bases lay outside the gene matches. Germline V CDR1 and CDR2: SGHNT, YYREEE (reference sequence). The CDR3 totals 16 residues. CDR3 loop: CASSDVVAGGTGELFF. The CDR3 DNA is TGTGCCAGCAGCGACGTAGTAGCGGGAGGGACCGGGGAGCTGTTTTTT.

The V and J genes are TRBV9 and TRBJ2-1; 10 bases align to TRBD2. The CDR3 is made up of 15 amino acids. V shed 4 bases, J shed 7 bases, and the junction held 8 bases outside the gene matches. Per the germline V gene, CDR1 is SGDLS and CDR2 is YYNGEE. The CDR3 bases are TGTGCCAGCAGCTTAAGCGGGGGGGCGGGGAATGAGCAGTTCTTC. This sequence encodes CASSLSGGAGNEQFF.